These T cell receptor beta chains were read from a single sample in a study of blood T cell repertoires in COVID-19. Profiled with immunoSEQ multiplex PCR; TCRdb holds only in-frame clones, not every one. The sample has under 200,000 clones, 80% to 90% seen once; the top ten hold about 19%. Input material: peripheral blood. The receptors shown here come from a woman in her seventies who had recovered from COVID-19. Each CDR3 is given with its conserved first and last residue. A clone size is listed for some rows: how often the clone was seen (once, few, many), or a class if it is expanded.

size,J,V,CDR3
-,TRBJ1-1,TRBV4-2,CASSQGQMNTEAFF
-,TRBJ2-1,TRBV19,CASSRDSRAYNEQFF
-,TRBJ2-3,TRBV7-2,CASSLWGLAGGADTQYF
-,TRBJ1-1,TRBV28,CASSSAGQDTEAFF
-,TRBJ1-4,TRBV19,CASSRTGEGEKLFF
-,TRBJ1-1,TRBV12-3/TRBV12-4,CASSFDTEAFF
few,TRBJ1-1,TRBV7-9,CASSPDREYTEAFF
-,TRBJ2-7,TRBV28,CASSIRDGSGNYEQYF
-,TRBJ2-5,TRBV7-3,CASSPQQGTEETQYF
-,TRBJ2-3,TRBV7-3,CASSYGRGSTDTQYF
-,TRBJ1-1,TRBV18,CASSPGPPSEAFF
-,TRBJ2-7,TRBV27,CASSSTWLAGPREQYF